This TCR beta chain was identified in a study of human T cells and chemical hapten exposure. Study overall: Diphenylcyclopropenone doses were given weekly to the scalps of patients across the approximately 22-week study.

The CDR3 covers 18 residues. The germline CDR1 and CDR2 sequences are MNHEY and SVGAGI. Trimming pared 0 bases from V and 0 bases from J, leaving 12 bases between. The study's findings and limits: Significantly more large CDR3 similarity clusters arose among expanded TCRs than among controls. A positive correlation with patch test score was found for PT1 expanded TCR counts.

Time point in this sample: patch test 1, 2 weeks after DPC sensitization. As to treatment: therapeutic diphenylcyclopropenone sensitization with weekly scalp DPC. Whole blood, unfractionated, served as the material for total RNA extraction. Via MiXCR, TCRdb re-called the RACE reads, giving one row per CDR3 protein. The sample comprises under 60,000 distinct CDR3 sequences, approximately 10% of which are singletons, and 1.8% rests with the top ten. Comment on this clonotype: Its cognate antigen is unknown.

The J gene is TRBJ2-6, the V gene TRBV6-5; the D call may be TRBD1 or TRBD2 (5 bases each). This sequence was found in a woman between 40 and 55 years old with alopecia areata. Some clones in this sample may be carry-over from other donors' samples. The sample here was whole blood, taken in connection with sensitization to the hapten diphenylcyclopropenone (DPC). The CDR3 DNA reads TGTGCCAGCAGTTACTCCGGGACCTTCTTCTCTGGGGCCAACGTCCTGACTTTC. This gives the protein CASSYSGTFFSGANVLTF.